This TCR beta chain was identified during a study of blood T cell repertoires in COVID-19. Study overall: COVID-19 samples from acute and convalescent phases originated in the United States, Italy and Spain.

Methods used by the authors: Nucleated cell number was recorded as an estimate derived from reference gene primer amplification. The assay was immunoSEQ multiplex PCR, and TCRdb's table has in-frame clones only and misses some. V and J calls plus clone size are reproduced from that table; the DNA served to infer D and trimming. Found here are around 130,000 clones, about 86% of them singletons; the top ten hold roughly 17%. V lost 0 bases, J lost 0 bases, and 12 bases lay in between. Germline assignment: CDR1 PRHDT and CDR2 FYEKMQ (reference sequence). This CDR3 contains 18 residues. Sequencing was performed on peripheral blood. This sequence originates from a woman between 50 and 59 years old with acute or convalescent COVID-19. The genes are TRBV13 and TRBJ1-6, with D hard to call. CDR3 protein: CASSLGVAGSSYNSPLHF. The CDR3, as DNA: TGTGCCAGCAGCTTAGGGGTGGCCGGGAGCTCCTATAATTCACCCCTCCACTTT.